This T cell receptor (beta chain) was obtained from a study of OX40 agonist ivuxolimab in advanced cancers. The germline gives CDR1 GTSNPN, CDR2 SVGIG (reference sequence). V dropped 5 bases and J dropped 3; count of bases not matched to a gene: 10. The CDR3 consists of 15 residues. Sequenced by immunoSEQ multiplex PCR; TCRdb stores in-frame clones only, minus some. The table has tens of thousands of clones, about 86% seen once; the top ten hold around a quarter. The sample in question was CD4+ or CD8+ T cells sorted from blood, obtained in a trial of the OX40 agonist ivuxolimab. The source is an adult with an advanced solid tumor such as melanoma, head and neck, liver or kidney cancer. V usage is TRBV30 and J usage is TRBJ2-7; 10 bases are shared with TRBD1. CDR3 sequence: CAWGTGVGSNYEQYF. CDR3 coding DNA: TGTGCCTGGGGGACAGGGGTAGGTTCGAACTACGAGCAGTACTTC.